This T cell receptor (beta chain) originates from a study of CD8 T cell repertoires and HIV-1 epitope variants. Study-level background: Each of Twenty-five Gag and Nef epitope peptides stimulated a separate culture. An uncultured baseline aliquot held 1M T cells. Control wells had CMV/EBV/flu peptides, negative Ebola AY9, or no peptide. Epitopes were three Gag families plus Nef HW9 and YT9.

CDR3 length: 14 residues. Looked up from germline, CDR1 is SSHAT and CDR2 is FNYEAQ (reference sequence). The table came from immunoSEQ multiplex PCR; TCRdb's copy has only in-frame clones and leaves some out. Among about 90,000 clones listed, almost 75% were seen once. This clone has just one count. At one of its ends the junction is not consistent with the germline gene, which may arise from a read error. The rearrangement joins TRBV7-7 to TRBJ2-2; unclear D gene. The source of this sequence is a male donor with HIV. The specimen was uncultured baseline CD8+ T cells from peripheral blood mononuclear cells (PBMCs). The CDR3 protein is CASSFRQNTGELFF. DNA of the CDR3: TGTGCTAGCAGCTTTCGGCAGAACACCGGGGAGCTGTTTTTT. The full variable domain, rest sourced from reference TRBV7-7 and TRBJ2-2, is GAGVSQSPRYKVTKRGQDVTLRCDPISSHATLYWYQQALGQGPEFLTYFNYEAQPDKSGLPSDRFSAERPEGSISTLTIQRTEQRDSAMYRCASSFRQNTGELFFGEGSRLTVL.